The rows below give T cell receptor beta chains drawn from one sample of a study of T cell repertoires in cytomegalovirus infection. MiXCR, run by TCRdb on the reads, gives a single entry per CDR3 protein. The sample gives 150,000 to 200,000 distinct CDR3 sequences, roughly 27% of which show up once; under 35% is in the top ten. What was sequenced was PBMCs. The receptor set was obtained from a human donor in good health (CMV status not recorded). Some clones in this sample may be carry-over from other donors' samples. CDR3s include the opening cysteine and the closing phenylalanine or tryptophan. Fields, in order: CDR3 protein, CDR3 DNA, D gene, V gene, J gene, clone size. The D gene is left open where the match is weak. Not all rows give a size; the values are once, few, many and, for expanded clones, a class.

cdr3_aa: CASSRLGTGGMNTEAFF
cdr3_nt: TGTGCCAGCAGTAGATTAGGGACAGGAGGTATGAACACTGAAGCTTTCTTT
d_call: TRBD1
v_call: TRBV6-5
j_call: TRBJ1-1
clone_size: few

cdr3_aa: CASSQADRHEIYGYTF
cdr3_nt: TGCGCCAGCAGCCAAGCAGACCGACACGAAATATATGGCTACACCTTC
d_call: .
v_call: TRBV4-1
j_call: TRBJ1-2
clone_size: few

cdr3_aa: CASSLSQGLENIQYF
cdr3_nt: TGTGCCAGCAGCCTAAGCCAGGGGTTGGAAAACATTCAGTACTTC
d_call: .
v_call: TRBV11-2
j_call: TRBJ2-4
clone_size: many

cdr3_aa: CASSSDRANTEAFF
cdr3_nt: TGTGCCAGCAGCAGCGACAGGGCAAACACTGAAGCTTTCTTT
d_call: TRBD1
v_call: TRBV7-6
j_call: TRBJ1-1
clone_size: few

cdr3_aa: CASSPPRDSFTDTQYF
cdr3_nt: TGTGCCAGCAGCCCCCCCCGGGACTCCTTCACAGATACGCAGTATTTT
d_call: .
v_call: TRBV6-2/TRBV6-3
j_call: TRBJ2-3
clone_size: .

cdr3_aa: CASSRDRDRNEQFF
cdr3_nt: TGTGCCAGTAGCCGGGACAGGGATAGGAATGAGCAGTTCTTC
d_call: TRBD1
v_call: TRBV19
j_call: TRBJ2-1
clone_size: .

cdr3_aa: CASSLDGRGIDTQYF
cdr3_nt: TGTGCCAGCAGCTTAGATGGCAGGGGTATAGATACGCAGTATTTT
d_call: .
v_call: TRBV11-2
j_call: TRBJ2-3
clone_size: few

cdr3_aa: CASSLGLATDEQYF
cdr3_nt: TGTGCCAGCAGTCTGGGACTAGCTACCGACGAGCAGTACTTC
d_call: TRBD2
v_call: TRBV12-3/TRBV12-4
j_call: TRBJ2-7
clone_size: few

cdr3_aa: CSARGQSQGGYTEAFF
cdr3_nt: TGCAGTGCTAGGGGGCAATCACAGGGGGGGTACACTGAAGCTTTCTTT
d_call: TRBD1
v_call: TRBV20-1
j_call: TRBJ1-1
clone_size: few

cdr3_aa: CASSRNPSYEQYF
cdr3_nt: TGTGCCAGTTCGCGTAACCCTTCCTACGAGCAGTACTTC
d_call: .
v_call: TRBV2
j_call: TRBJ2-7
clone_size: .

cdr3_aa: CASSLNSGETQYF
cdr3_nt: TGTGCCAGCAGCTTAAATAGCGGCGAGACCCAGTACTTC
d_call: .
v_call: TRBV7-3
j_call: TRBJ2-5
clone_size: .

cdr3_aa: CASSESEVATNEKLFF
cdr3_nt: TGTGCCAGCAGTGAATCCGAGGTTGCAACTAATGAAAAACTGTTTTTT
d_call: .
v_call: TRBV25-1
j_call: TRBJ1-4
clone_size: .

cdr3_aa: CASSHPLVQGEAFF
cdr3_nt: TGTGCCAGCAGCCACCCGTTAGTACAGGGTGAAGCTTTCTTT
d_call: .
v_call: TRBV7-2
j_call: TRBJ1-1
clone_size: .

cdr3_aa: CASSIGGGGTVLPISYNEQFF
cdr3_nt: TGTGCCAGTAGTATAGGAGGCGGGGGGACCGTACTTCCAATTTCCTACAATGAGCAGTTCTTC
d_call: TRBD2
v_call: TRBV19
j_call: TRBJ2-1
clone_size: .

cdr3_aa: CASSPDGYNEQFF
cdr3_nt: TGTGCCAGCAGCCCCGACGGATACAATGAGCAGTTCTTC
d_call: .
v_call: TRBV7-2
j_call: TRBJ2-1
clone_size: many

cdr3_aa: CASSYEQGVTSYEQYF
cdr3_nt: TGTGCCAGCAGTTACGAACAGGGGGTTACCTCCTACGAGCAGTACTTC
d_call: TRBD1
v_call: TRBV6-2/TRBV6-3
j_call: TRBJ2-7
clone_size: few

cdr3_aa: CASSPGTDHYGYTF
cdr3_nt: TGCGCCAGCAGCCCCGGGACAGACCACTATGGCTACACCTTC
d_call: TRBD1
v_call: TRBV5-1
j_call: TRBJ1-2
clone_size: few

cdr3_aa: CASNPPGLIYGYTF
cdr3_nt: TGTGCCAGCAACCCGCCCGGGCTGATATATGGCTACACCTTC
d_call: .
v_call: TRBV7-2
j_call: TRBJ1-2
clone_size: .

cdr3_aa: CASSYRKNSPLHF
cdr3_nt: TGTGCCAGCAGTTACAGGAAGAATTCACCCCTCCACTTT
d_call: .
v_call: TRBV6-5
j_call: TRBJ1-6
clone_size: .

cdr3_aa: CASSSGQGWPEAFF
cdr3_nt: TGTGCCAGCAGCTCCGGACAGGGTTGGCCTGAAGCTTTCTTT
d_call: TRBD1
v_call: TRBV7-8
j_call: TRBJ1-1
clone_size: many

cdr3_aa: CASSSSGGPYNEQFF
cdr3_nt: TGTGCCAGCAGCTCTAGCGGGGGTCCCTACAATGAGCAGTTCTTC
d_call: TRBD2
v_call: TRBV13
j_call: TRBJ2-1
clone_size: .

cdr3_aa: CASCLGLAGRKNIQYF
cdr3_nt: TGTGCCAGCTGCCTAGGACTAGCGGGAAGAAAAAACATTCAGTACTTC
d_call: TRBD2
v_call: TRBV3-1
j_call: TRBJ2-4
clone_size: few

cdr3_aa: CASSFTGSGANVLTF
cdr3_nt: TGTGCCAGCAGTTTTACGGGAAGTGGGGCCAACGTCCTGACTTTC
d_call: .
v_call: TRBV12-3/TRBV12-4
j_call: TRBJ2-6
clone_size: many

cdr3_aa: CASSQGPGRTEAFF
cdr3_nt: TGTGCCAGCAGCCAAGGTCCTGGGAGAACTGAAGCTTTCTTT
d_call: .
v_call: TRBV3-1
j_call: TRBJ1-1
clone_size: .

cdr3_aa: CASSPETSVADTQYF
cdr3_nt: TGTGCCAGCAGCCCGGAGACTAGCGTTGCAGATACGCAGTATTTT
d_call: TRBD2
v_call: TRBV6-5
j_call: TRBJ2-3
clone_size: few

cdr3_aa: CSAQRPNQPQHF
cdr3_nt: TGCAGTGCTCAACGACCTAATCAGCCCCAGCATTTT
d_call: .
v_call: TRBV20-1
j_call: TRBJ1-5
clone_size: .

cdr3_aa: CASSARQNTEAFF
cdr3_nt: TGTGCCAGCAGTGCGAGACAGAACACTGAAGCTTTCTTT
d_call: .
v_call: TRBV2
j_call: TRBJ1-1
clone_size: .

cdr3_aa: CASSYGAAQGSGLPSYEQYF
cdr3_nt: TGTGCCAGCAGTTACGGCGCCGCCCAGGGTAGCGGGCTTCCTTCCTACGAGCAGTACTTC
d_call: TRBD2
v_call: TRBV6-5
j_call: TRBJ2-7
clone_size: .

cdr3_aa: CAWSGPGTITEAFF
cdr3_nt: TGTGCCTGGAGTGGCCCCGGGACCATCACTGAAGCTTTCTTT
d_call: .
v_call: TRBV30
j_call: TRBJ1-1
clone_size: .

cdr3_aa: CASSARSYQETQYF
cdr3_nt: TGTGCCAGCAGCGCCCGATCGTACCAAGAGACCCAGTACTTC
d_call: .
v_call: TRBV7-3
j_call: TRBJ2-5
clone_size: few

cdr3_aa: CSAYLAGAAYNEQFF
cdr3_nt: TGCAGTGCTTACTTAGCGGGGGCCGCCTACAATGAGCAGTTCTTC
d_call: TRBD2
v_call: TRBV20-1
j_call: TRBJ2-1
clone_size: .

cdr3_aa: CASSEGASEQYF
cdr3_nt: TGTGCCAGCAGTGAAGGGGCTAGCGAGCAGTACTTC
d_call: .
v_call: TRBV6-1
j_call: TRBJ2-7
clone_size: few

cdr3_aa: CATSRDRVYGTEAFF
cdr3_nt: TGTGCCACCAGCAGAGATAGGGTTTACGGCACTGAAGCTTTCTTT
d_call: .
v_call: TRBV15
j_call: TRBJ1-1
clone_size: many

cdr3_aa: CASSSTGTAIGNTIYF
cdr3_nt: TGTGCCAGCAGCTCGACCGGGACAGCAATAGGAAACACCATATATTTT
d_call: TRBD1
v_call: TRBV7-2
j_call: TRBJ1-3
clone_size: few

cdr3_aa: CSVGKNPGNTDTQYF
cdr3_nt: TGCAGCGTTGGGAAGAATCCAGGGAACACAGATACGCAGTATTTT
d_call: .
v_call: TRBV29-1
j_call: TRBJ2-3
clone_size: .

cdr3_aa: CASSIDRSYEQYF
cdr3_nt: TGTGCCAGCAGCATTGACAGGTCCTACGAGCAGTACTTC
d_call: .
v_call: TRBV5-4
j_call: TRBJ2-7
clone_size: .

cdr3_aa: CASSPEGNNEKLFF
cdr3_nt: TGTGCCAGCAGCCCGGAAGGGAATAATGAAAAACTGTTTTTT
d_call: .
v_call: TRBV3-1
j_call: TRBJ1-4
clone_size: .

cdr3_aa: CASTIYLGAREGYTF
cdr3_nt: TGTGCCAGCACCATATATCTTGGGGCGAGAGAGGGCTACACCTTC
d_call: .
v_call: TRBV7-8
j_call: TRBJ1-2
clone_size: .

cdr3_aa: CAWSPGDGQNTEAFF
cdr3_nt: TGTGCCTGGAGCCCCGGGGACGGCCAGAACACTGAAGCTTTCTTT
d_call: .
v_call: TRBV30
j_call: TRBJ1-1
clone_size: .

cdr3_aa: CASSLSPETQYF
cdr3_nt: TGTGCCAGCAGCTTAAGTCCCGAGACCCAGTACTTC
d_call: .
v_call: TRBV7-8
j_call: TRBJ2-5
clone_size: many

cdr3_aa: CASSLIVNEQFF
cdr3_nt: TGTGCCAGCAGCTTAATCGTGAATGAGCAGTTCTTC
d_call: .
v_call: TRBV7-6
j_call: TRBJ2-1
clone_size: .

cdr3_aa: CASSRGGNYEQYF
cdr3_nt: TGTGCCAGCAGCCGAGGGGGGAACTACGAGCAGTACTTC
d_call: .
v_call: TRBV11-3
j_call: TRBJ2-7
clone_size: .

cdr3_aa: CASSLQYSYEQYF
cdr3_nt: TGTGCCAGCAGTTTACAATACTCCTACGAGCAGTACTTC
d_call: .
v_call: TRBV12-3/TRBV12-4
j_call: TRBJ2-7
clone_size: .

cdr3_aa: CASRLRDYSNQPQHF
cdr3_nt: TGTGCCAGCAGGCTCAGGGACTATAGCAATCAGCCCCAGCATTTT
d_call: .
v_call: TRBV6-2/TRBV6-3
j_call: TRBJ1-5
clone_size: few

cdr3_aa: CASSFERSSYNEQFF
cdr3_nt: TGTGCCAGCAGCTTTGAAAGGAGCTCCTACAATGAGCAGTTCTTC
d_call: .
v_call: TRBV5-5
j_call: TRBJ2-1
clone_size: .

cdr3_aa: CASSYGDRGAGAYEQYF
cdr3_nt: TGTGCCAGCAGTTATGGGGACAGGGGGGCGGGAGCCTACGAGCAGTACTTC
d_call: TRBD1
v_call: TRBV27
j_call: TRBJ2-7
clone_size: .

cdr3_aa: CSARDWRIGAKNIQYF
cdr3_nt: TGCAGTGCTAGAGATTGGAGGATCGGAGCCAAAAACATTCAGTACTTC
d_call: .
v_call: TRBV20-1
j_call: TRBJ2-4
clone_size: few

cdr3_aa: CASRATREKLFF
cdr3_nt: TGTGCCAGCAGGGCCACAAGAGAAAAACTGTTTTTT
d_call: .
v_call: TRBV2
j_call: TRBJ1-4
clone_size: many

cdr3_aa: CSVGHLLLNTEAFF
cdr3_nt: TGCAGCGTTGGACACCTACTCTTGAACACTGAAGCTTTCTTT
d_call: .
v_call: TRBV29-1
j_call: TRBJ1-1
clone_size: few

cdr3_aa: CASSSRGVAEAFF
cdr3_nt: TGTGCCAGCAGCTCCCGGGGGGTAGCGGAAGCTTTCTTT
d_call: .
v_call: TRBV7-3
j_call: TRBJ1-1
clone_size: .

cdr3_aa: CASSLERGNYNEQFF
cdr3_nt: TGTGCCAGCAGCTTAGAGCGGGGCAACTACAATGAGCAGTTCTTC
d_call: TRBD2
v_call: TRBV7-2
j_call: TRBJ2-1
clone_size: .

cdr3_aa: CASSLEGLYGYTF
cdr3_nt: TGTGCCAGCAGCTTGGAAGGATTATATGGCTACACCTTC
d_call: .
v_call: TRBV5-4
j_call: TRBJ1-2
clone_size: .

cdr3_aa: CASSAGASTEAFF
cdr3_nt: TGCGCCAGCAGTGCAGGGGCTAGCACTGAAGCTTTCTTT
d_call: .
v_call: TRBV5-1
j_call: TRBJ1-1
clone_size: .

cdr3_aa: CASTRVTSSNSPLHF
cdr3_nt: TGTGCCAGCACCCGGGTCACCAGTTCGAATTCACCCCTCCACTTT
d_call: .
v_call: TRBV2
j_call: TRBJ1-6
clone_size: .

cdr3_aa: CASGLVGPEAFF
cdr3_nt: TGTGCTAGTGGTTTGGTGGGGCCTGAAGCTTTCTTT
d_call: .
v_call: TRBV12-5
j_call: TRBJ1-1
clone_size: .

cdr3_aa: CASSEVEGLDTEAFF
cdr3_nt: TGTGCCAGCAGTGAAGTGGAGGGGTTGGACACTGAAGCTTTCTTT
d_call: .
v_call: TRBV6-1
j_call: TRBJ1-1
clone_size: few